These 13 T cell receptor beta chains originate from one sample sequenced in a study of blood T cell repertoires in COVID-19 (dated by TCRdb to about 2020). Library creation used the immunoSEQ multiplex PCR assay. In its TCRdb copy, this immuneACCESS table keeps in-frame sequences only and misses some clones. Where compared with another copy, unresolved V genes explain less than half of these, and the others have no known cause. A total of about 300,000 clones appear in this sample, around 84% of them only once. The ten largest clonotypes hold 3.5% to 4.5% of the sample. Sequencing was done on a sample of PBMCs or T cells enriched from blood (not recorded which). Receptors originate from a man in his thirties or forties who had recovered from COVID-19.

The chain links TRBV7-2 to TRBJ2-7; 13 bases are shared with TRBD2. The CDR3 length is 18 residues. V lost 4 bases to trimming and J lost 7 bases; unmatched junction nucleotides: 16. CDR1 is SGHTA and CDR2 is FQGNSA in the germline V gene. CDR3 sequence: CASSYNRQAGLAGVEQYF. The CDR3 nucleotides read TGTGCCAGCAGCTACAACCGTCAAGCCGGACTAGCGGGAGTGGAGCAGTACTTC.

This clone was detected a few times. The rearrangement joins TRBV10-1 to TRBJ1-5, with 10 bases that match TRBD1. This CDR3 spans 15 amino acids. CDR1 is WNHNN, CDR2 SYGVQD, per germline (reference sequence). V was pared by 3 bases and J by 3 bases, with 2 bases of the junction left unmatched. The CDR3 loop is CASSDGTGANQPQHF. The CDR3 DNA reads TGCGCCAGCAGTGATGGGACAGGGGCCAATCAGCCCCAGCATTTT.

This rearrangement joins TRBV5-6 to TRBJ2-3; 7 positions match TRBD1. V shed 3 bases and J 2 bases; nucleotides not matched to a gene: 3. CDR3 size: 14 residues. Germline assignment: CDR1 SGHDT and CDR2 YYEEEE. CDR3 DNA sequence: TGTGCCAGCAGCTGGACAGGAGCCACAGATACGCAGTATTTT. Amino acids: CASSWTGATDTQYF. Looking up the rest from reference TRBV5-6 and TRBJ2-3 gives the full variable domain: DAGVTQSPTHLIKTRGQQVTLRCSPKSGHDTVSWYQQALGQGPQFIFQYYEEEERQRGNFPDRFSGHQFPNYSSELNVNALLLGDSALYLCASSWTGATDTQYFGPGTRLTVL.

The V and J genes are TRBV5-1 and TRBJ2-6, with D perhaps TRBD1 (5 bases). With 1 base removed from V and 4 bases from J, the gap between germline ends came to 12 bases. The germline CDR1 and CDR2 sequences are SGHRS and YFSETQ. The CDR3 is 16 residues long. The CDR3 is CASSLFGGAGANVLTF. CDR3 in DNA: TGCGCCAGCAGCTTGTTCGGTGGGGCAGGGGCCAACGTCCTGACTTTC.

This rearrangement joins TRBV30 to TRBJ2-5; 12 bases line up with TRBD2. With 4 bases clipped from V and 2 bases from J, the junction kept 5 bases outside the gene matches. The CDR3 spans 15 residues. CDR1 is GTSNPN and CDR2 is SVGIG in the germline V gene (reference sequence). CDR3 region: CAWNSGTSGQETQYF. DNA of the CDR3: TGTGCCTGGAACTCCGGGACTAGCGGGCAAGAGACCCAGTACTTC. The variable domain in full, with the rest retrieved from reference TRBV30 and TRBJ2-5, is SQTIHQWPATLVQPVGSPLSLECTVEGTSNPNLYWYRQAAGRGLQLLFYSVGIGQISSEVPQNLSASRPQDRQFILSSKKLLLSDSGFYLCAWNSGTSGQETQYFGPGTRLLVL.

The V gene is TRBV6-2 or TRBV6-3, the J gene TRBJ2-3; TRBD2 is a possible D gene (6 bases). The CDR3 is made up of 14 amino acids. Trimming removed 3 bases at V and 1 base at J, with 8 bases between. Germline CDR1 reads MNHEY; CDR2 reads SVGEGT. CDR3 coding DNA: TGTGCCAGCAGTTATCCGGGGGGCACAGATACGCAGTATTTT. Its protein is CASSYPGGTDTQYF.

This chain links TRBV2 with TRBJ2-5, with 8 bases that match TRBD2. The CDR3 has 16 residues. Germline CDR1 is SNHLY and CDR2 is FYNNEI. V shed 6 bases and J 2 bases; nucleotides not matched to a gene: 11. CDR3 protein: CASRAGLAGRQETQYF. The CDR3 nucleotides are TGTGCCAGCAGGGCTGGTCTAGCGGGCCGACAAGAGACCCAGTACTTC. Variable domain in full (rest from reference TRBV2 and TRBJ2-5): EPEVTQTPSHQVTQMGQEVILRCVPISNHLYFYWYRQILGQKVEFLVSFYNNEISEKSEIFDDQFSVERPDGSNFTLKIRSTKLEDSAMYFCASRAGLAGRQETQYFGPGTRLLVL.

The V call is TRBV6-6, the J call TRBJ1-5; D is perhaps TRBD1 (6 bases). The germline CDR1 and CDR2 sequences are MNHNY and SVGAGI (reference sequence). Trimming took 6 bases from V and 1 from J, leaving 13 bases between them. This CDR3 has 15 residues. The CDR3 DNA sequence: TGTGCCAGCAGCTACGAGGGGGACAGCAATCAGCCCCAGCATTTT. This encodes CASSYEGDSNQPQHF.

J is TRBJ2-7 and V is TRBV19; 8 bases line up with TRBD2. J was trimmed by 3 bases and V by 4 bases; bases with no gene match: 8. The CDR3 contains 15 residues. Per germline, CDR1 LNHDA and CDR2 SQIVND (reference sequence). The CDR3 protein is CASSRNGGGNYEQYF. CDR3 in DNA: TGTGCCAGTAGTAGAAACGGGGGGGGCAACTACGAGCAGTACTTC.

The chain joins TRBV2 to TRBJ1-4, with 7 bases lining up with TRBD1. The CDR3 sequence is 13 residues long. With V trimmed by 8 bases and J by 3 bases, 3 bases remained unmatched. Per germline, CDR1 SNHLY and CDR2 FYNNEI. The CDR3 is CASGTVPNEKLFF. As DNA, the CDR3 is TGTGCCAGCGGGACAGTTCCTAATGAAAAACTGTTTTTT.

The V gene is TRBV16, the J gene TRBJ1-3, with D perhaps TRBD1 (5 bases). V gave up 2 bases and J gave up 0 bases, with 8 bases separating them. CDR3 size: 15 residues. Germline V gene lookup returns CDR1 KGHSY and CDR2 FQNENV. CDR3 DNA sequence: TGTGCCAGCAGCCAAGGGGACTTCTCTGGAAACACCATATATTTT. Translating gives CASSQGDFSGNTIYF.

V usage is TRBV24-1 and J usage is TRBJ2-7, with 12 nucleotides matching TRBD2. The CDR3 sequence is 15 residues long. J gave up 6 bases and V 5 bases, and 7 bases lay outside the gene matches. Germline V gene lookup returns CDR1 KGHDR and CDR2 SFDVKD. In DNA form, the CDR3 reads TGTGCCACCAGTGGCGGGACTAGCGGGCACCGCGAGCAGTACTTC. Translation: CATSGGTSGHREQYF.

V usage is TRBV10-3 and J usage is TRBJ1-2, with a weak D call TRBD1 (6 bases). The ends were cut back, 2 bases at V and 6 bases at J, with 7 bases in the middle. Per the germline V gene, CDR1 is ENHRY and CDR2 is SYGVKD. This CDR3 comprises 12 residues. Here the CDR3 reads CAISEQGHGYTF. CDR3 nucleotide sequence: TGTGCCATCAGTGAGCAGGGGCATGGCTACACCTTC.